This T cell receptor (beta chain) was profiled in a study of cytomegalovirus exposure and HLA in healthy donors. Findings and caveats of the study: The majority of TCR sequences were rare, yet some public TCRs appeared in many donors. That first-cohort TCR clusters tended to co-occur in the roughly 120 validation repertoires was found in a later analysis. In vitro, a few CMV-associated chains proved specific for CMV antigens.

Assay: immunoSEQ multiplex PCR; the TCRdb copy retains only in-frame clones and omits some. In the table there are 55,000 to 75,000 clones, roughly 94% of which are singletons. V was trimmed by 1 base and J by 2 bases, leaving 12 bases between them. The CDR3 totals 15 residues. CDR1 is MNHNS and CDR2 is SASEGT in the germline V gene. About this clone itself: As yet, its antigen is unknown.

The sequence was obtained from a young man in good health and CMV-seropositive. V gene TRBV6-1 combines with J gene TRBJ2-7, with a tentative D call TRBD1 (7 bases). Sequencing used PBMCs. CDR3: CASSEGGTATYEQYF. Written as DNA, the CDR3 is TGTGCCAGCAGTGAAGGCGGGACAGCGACCTACGAGCAGTACTTC.